This T cell receptor beta chain was found in a study of identical twins. Worth noting for this clonotype: A much larger clone differs from this one at a single base, so this may be a read error.

CDR1 and CDR2 (germline): MDHEN, SYDVKM. The CDR3 is 15 residues long. Germline trimming cut 5 bases from V and 15 bases from J; bases unmatched to any gene: 16. One entry per CDR3 protein results from TCRdb running MiXCR on the 5' RACE reads. The sample gives some 1,600,000 distinct CDR3 sequences, around a third of which show up once; approximately 0.29% is in the top ten. This clonotype originated in a newborn girl in good health. The specimen sequenced was cord blood. V is TRBV28 and J is TRBJ2-4, with 10 bases lining up with TRBD1. The CDR3 loop reads CASSPSTGGSYERYF. DNA of the CDR3: TGTGCCAGCAGTCCCTCGACAGGGGGCAGCTACGAGCGGTACTTC. Drawing the rest from reference TRBV28 and TRBJ2-4, the complete variable domain is DVKVTQSSRYLVKRTGEKVFLECVQDMDHENMFWYRQDPGLGLRLIYFSYDVKMKEKGDIPEGYSVSREKKERFSLILESASTNQTSMYLCASSPSTGGSYERYFGAGTRLSVL.